The T cell receptor (beta chain) described here comes from a study of blood T cell repertoires in COVID-19. The data were produced by immunoSEQ multiplex PCR, yet TCRdb's version contains in-frame clones alone and is incomplete. The sample includes around 200,000 clones, over 80% of them seen just once. Germline-derived CDR1 and CDR2 are MDHEN and SYDVKM. The CDR3 is 18 amino acids. V lost 3 bases to trimming and J lost 5 bases, with 22 bases between them. Sequencing input: peripheral blood. The clonotype comes from a woman aged 35 to 49 with COVID-19, enrolled during active disease. The chain carries TRBV28 and TRBJ1-4; tentative D call: TRBD1 (5 bases). The CDR3 DNA reads TGTGCCAGCAGTTTGGCGGGACTAATCCCGGACAAGAATGAAAAACTGTTTTTT. Its protein product is CASSLAGLIPDKNEKLFF.